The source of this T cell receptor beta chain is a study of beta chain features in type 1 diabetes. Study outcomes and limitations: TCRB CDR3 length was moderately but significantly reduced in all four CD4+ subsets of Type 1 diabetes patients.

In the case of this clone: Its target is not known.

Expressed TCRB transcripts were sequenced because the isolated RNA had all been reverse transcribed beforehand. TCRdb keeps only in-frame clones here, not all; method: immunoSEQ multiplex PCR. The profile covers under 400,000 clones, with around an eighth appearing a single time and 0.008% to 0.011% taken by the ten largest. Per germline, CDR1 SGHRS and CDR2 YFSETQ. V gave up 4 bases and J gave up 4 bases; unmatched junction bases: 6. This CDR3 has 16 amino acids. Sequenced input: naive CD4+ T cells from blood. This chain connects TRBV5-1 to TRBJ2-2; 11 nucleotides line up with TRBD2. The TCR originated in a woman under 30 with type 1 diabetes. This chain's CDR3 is CASSHTSGGATGELFF. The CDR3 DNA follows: TGCGCCAGCAGCCATACTAGCGGGGGAGCCACCGGGGAGCTGTTTTTT.